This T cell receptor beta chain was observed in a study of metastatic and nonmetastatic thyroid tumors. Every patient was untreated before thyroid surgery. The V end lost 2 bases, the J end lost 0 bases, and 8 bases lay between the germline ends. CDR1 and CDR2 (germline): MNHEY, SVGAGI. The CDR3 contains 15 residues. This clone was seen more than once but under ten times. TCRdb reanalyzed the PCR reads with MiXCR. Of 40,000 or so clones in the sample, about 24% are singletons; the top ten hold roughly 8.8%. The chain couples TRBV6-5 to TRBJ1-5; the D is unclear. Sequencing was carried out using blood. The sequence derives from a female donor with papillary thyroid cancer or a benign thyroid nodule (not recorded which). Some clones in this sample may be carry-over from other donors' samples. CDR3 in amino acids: CASSYAPNSNQPQHF. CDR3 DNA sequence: TGTGCCAGCAGTTACGCCCCGAATAGCAATCAGCCCCAGCATTTT.